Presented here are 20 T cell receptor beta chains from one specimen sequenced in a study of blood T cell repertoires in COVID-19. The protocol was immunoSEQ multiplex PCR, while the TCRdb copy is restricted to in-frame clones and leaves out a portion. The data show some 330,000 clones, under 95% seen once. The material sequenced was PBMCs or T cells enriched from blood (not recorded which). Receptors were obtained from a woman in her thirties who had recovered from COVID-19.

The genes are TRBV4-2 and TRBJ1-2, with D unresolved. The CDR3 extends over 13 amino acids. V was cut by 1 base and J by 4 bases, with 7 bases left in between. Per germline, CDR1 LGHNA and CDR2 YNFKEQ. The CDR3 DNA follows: TGTGCCAGCAGCCAAGCGGGGTTCTATGGCTACACCTTC. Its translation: CASSQAGFYGYTF.

CDR3 loop: CASSLRSGDTQYF. Here the CDR3 DNA reads TGTGCCAGCAGCTTGCGGTCGGGAGATACGCAGTATTTT. The rearrangement uses TRBV5-5 and TRBJ2-3; D not resolved. Germline CDR1 and CDR2: SGHKS and YYEKEE (reference sequence). V lost 1 base, J lost 5 bases, and 8 bases lay in between. The length of the CDR3 is 13 residues.

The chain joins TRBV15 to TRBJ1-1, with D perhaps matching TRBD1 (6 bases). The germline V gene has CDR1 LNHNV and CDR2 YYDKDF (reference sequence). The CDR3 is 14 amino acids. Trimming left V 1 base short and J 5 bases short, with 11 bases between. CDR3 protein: CATSRGTVSTEAFF. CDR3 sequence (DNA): TGTGCCACCAGCAGAGGGACAGTCTCTACTGAAGCTTTCTTT.

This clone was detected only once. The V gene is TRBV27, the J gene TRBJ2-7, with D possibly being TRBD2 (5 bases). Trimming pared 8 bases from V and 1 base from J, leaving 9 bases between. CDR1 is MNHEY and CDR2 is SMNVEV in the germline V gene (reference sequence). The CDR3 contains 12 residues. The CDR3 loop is CASGLASYEQYF. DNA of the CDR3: TGTGCCAGCGGGCTAGCATCCTACGAGCAGTACTTC.

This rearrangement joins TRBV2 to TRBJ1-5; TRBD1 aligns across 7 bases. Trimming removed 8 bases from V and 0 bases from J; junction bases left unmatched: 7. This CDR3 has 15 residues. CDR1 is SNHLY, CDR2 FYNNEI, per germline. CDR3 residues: CASAGGTASNQPQHF. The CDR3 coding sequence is TGTGCCAGCGCAGGAGGGACAGCTAGCAATCAGCCCCAGCATTTT.

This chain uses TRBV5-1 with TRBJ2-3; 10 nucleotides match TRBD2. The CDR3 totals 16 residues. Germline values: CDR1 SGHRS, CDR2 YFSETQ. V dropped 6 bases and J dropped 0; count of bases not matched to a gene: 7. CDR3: CASKPRLAGSTDTQYF. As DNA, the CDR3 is TGCGCCAGCAAGCCGCGACTAGCGGGTAGCACAGATACGCAGTATTTT.

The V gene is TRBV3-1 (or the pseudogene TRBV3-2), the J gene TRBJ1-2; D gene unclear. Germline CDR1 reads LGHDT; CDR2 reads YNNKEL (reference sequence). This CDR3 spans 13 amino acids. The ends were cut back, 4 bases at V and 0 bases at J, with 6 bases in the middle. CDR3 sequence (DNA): TGTGCCAGCAGCCCAGTCTCTAACTATGGCTACACCTTC. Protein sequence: CASSPVSNYGYTF.

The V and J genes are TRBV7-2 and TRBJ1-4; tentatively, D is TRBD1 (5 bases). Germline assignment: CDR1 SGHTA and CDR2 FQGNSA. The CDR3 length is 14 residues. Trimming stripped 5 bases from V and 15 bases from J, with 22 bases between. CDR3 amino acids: CASSPAVGAPYLFF. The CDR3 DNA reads TGTGCCAGCAGCCCCGCAGTTGGGGCGCCGTATTTGTTTTTT.

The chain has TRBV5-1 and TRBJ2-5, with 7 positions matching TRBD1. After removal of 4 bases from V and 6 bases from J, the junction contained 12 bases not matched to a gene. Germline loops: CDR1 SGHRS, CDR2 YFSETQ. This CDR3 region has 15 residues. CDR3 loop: CASSEDRARQKTQYF. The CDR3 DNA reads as TGCGCCAGCAGCGAAGACAGGGCGAGACAAAAGACCCAGTACTTC.

CDR3 protein: CASSLSQGRGNNEQFF. The CDR3 DNA sequence: TGCGCCAGCAGCCTCTCACAGGGTAGGGGTAACAATGAGCAGTTCTTC. The gene calls are TRBV5-1 and TRBJ2-1; D possibly corresponds to TRBD1 (6 bases). Germline CDR1 reads SGHRS; CDR2 reads YFSETQ. This CDR3 region has 16 residues. V dropped 4 bases and J dropped 5 bases, with 19 bases sitting between them.

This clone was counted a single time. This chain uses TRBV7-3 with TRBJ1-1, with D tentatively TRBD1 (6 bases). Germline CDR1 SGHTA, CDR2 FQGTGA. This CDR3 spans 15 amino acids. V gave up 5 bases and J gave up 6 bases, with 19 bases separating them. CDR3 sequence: CASSNTTGLGSEAFF. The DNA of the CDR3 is TGTGCCAGCAGCAATACAACAGGGCTCGGCTCTGAAGCTTTCTTT. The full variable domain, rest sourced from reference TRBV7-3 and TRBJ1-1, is GAGVSQTPSNKVTEKGKYVELRCDPISGHTALYWYRQSLGQGPEFLIYFQGTGAADDSGLPNDRFFAVRPEGSVSTLKIQRTERGDSAVYLCASSNTTGLGSEAFFGQGTRLTVV.

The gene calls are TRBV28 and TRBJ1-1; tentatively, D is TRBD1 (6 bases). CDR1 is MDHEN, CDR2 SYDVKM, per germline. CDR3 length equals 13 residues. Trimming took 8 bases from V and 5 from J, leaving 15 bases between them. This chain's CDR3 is CASGEGVRTEAFF. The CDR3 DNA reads TGTGCCAGCGGCGAGGGGGTAAGGACTGAAGCTTTCTTT.

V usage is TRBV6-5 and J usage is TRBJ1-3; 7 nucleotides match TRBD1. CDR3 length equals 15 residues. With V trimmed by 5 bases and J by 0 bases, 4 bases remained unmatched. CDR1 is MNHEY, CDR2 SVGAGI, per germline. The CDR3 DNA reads TGTGCCAGCAGTCCGGGACAGTACTCTGGAAACACCATATATTTT. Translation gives CASSPGQYSGNTIYF.

CDR3: CASSLGTSGANTGELFF. In DNA form, the CDR3 reads TGCGCCAGCAGCTTGGGGACTAGCGGCGCGAACACCGGGGAGCTGTTTTTT. V gene TRBV5-1 combines with J gene TRBJ2-2, with 10 positions matching TRBD2. The CDR3 is made up of 17 amino acids. Germline V gene sequence: CDR1 SGHRS, CDR2 YFSETQ. With V trimmed by 0 bases and J by 0 bases, 2 bases remained unmatched.

CDR3 DNA: TGTGCCAGCAGCCCACCTAGGAGGGAGAAGAGCAATGAGCAGTTCTTC. Protein product: CASSPPRREKSNEQFF. The chain is built from TRBV5-4 and TRBJ2-1; D might be TRBD2 (6 bases). CDR3 size: 16 residues. Per germline, CDR1 SGHNT and CDR2 YYREEE (reference sequence). With 4 bases removed from V and 6 bases from J, the gap between germline ends came to 20 bases.

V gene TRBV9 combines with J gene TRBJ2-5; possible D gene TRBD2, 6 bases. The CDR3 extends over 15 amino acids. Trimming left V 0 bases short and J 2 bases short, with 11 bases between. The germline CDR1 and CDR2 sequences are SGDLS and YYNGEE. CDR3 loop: CASSVAPGVQETQYF. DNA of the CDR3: TGTGCCAGCAGCGTAGCTCCGGGGGTACAAGAGACCCAGTACTTC.

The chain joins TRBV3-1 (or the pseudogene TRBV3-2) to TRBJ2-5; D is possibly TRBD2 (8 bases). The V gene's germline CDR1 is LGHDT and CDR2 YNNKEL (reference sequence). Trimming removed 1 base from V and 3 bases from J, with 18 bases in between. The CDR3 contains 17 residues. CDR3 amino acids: CASSQVAGQNFEETQYF. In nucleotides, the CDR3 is TGTGCCAGCAGCCAAGTAGCGGGACAGAACTTCGAAGAGACCCAGTACTTC.

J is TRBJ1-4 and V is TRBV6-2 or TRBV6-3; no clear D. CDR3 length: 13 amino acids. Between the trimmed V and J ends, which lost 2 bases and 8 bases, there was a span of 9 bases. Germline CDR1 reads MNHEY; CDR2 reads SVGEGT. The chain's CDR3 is CASSYREGEKLFF. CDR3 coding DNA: TGTGCCAGCAGTTACAGGGAGGGAGAAAAACTGTTTTTT.

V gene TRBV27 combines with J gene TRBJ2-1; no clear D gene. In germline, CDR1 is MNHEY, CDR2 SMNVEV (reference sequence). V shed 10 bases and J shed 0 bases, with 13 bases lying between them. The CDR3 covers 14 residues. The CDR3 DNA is TGTGCCACGGTGCGAGGCAACTCCTACAATGAGCAGTTCTTC. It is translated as CATVRGNSYNEQFF.

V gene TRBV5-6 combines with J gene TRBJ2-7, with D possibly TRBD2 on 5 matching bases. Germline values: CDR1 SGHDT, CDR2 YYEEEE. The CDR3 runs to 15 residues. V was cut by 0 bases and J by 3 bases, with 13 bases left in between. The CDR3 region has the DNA TGTGCCAGCAGCTTGGGTTTTGGACTGAACTACGAGCAGTACTTC. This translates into CASSLGFGLNYEQYF.